The present TCR beta chain was sequenced within a study of response to subunit inactivated influenza vaccine. Whole-study findings and limits: Authors suggested each seasonal influenza vaccination recruits few new T cells.

TCRdb called the RT-PCR reads again in MiXCR, with one record for every CDR3 protein. This table holds hundreds of thousands of distinct CDR3 sequences, over 9.5% found once. CDR3 size: 13 residues. Germline lookup yields CDR1 MNHNS and CDR2 SASEGT. V lost 7 bases, J lost 6 bases, and 4 bases stayed unmatched. This clonotype was observed a handful of times. What it binds is not known. The sequence derives from a man aged 45-65 years who received an inactivated influenza vaccine. Sequenced material: PBMCs from blood, taken 45 days after vaccination. J is TRBJ2-2 and V is TRBV6-1, with TRBD2 matching over 8 bases. The DNA of the CDR3 is TGTGCCAGCAAAAGTAGCGGGGCCGGGGAGCTGTTTTTT. Its protein product is CASKSSGAGELFF.